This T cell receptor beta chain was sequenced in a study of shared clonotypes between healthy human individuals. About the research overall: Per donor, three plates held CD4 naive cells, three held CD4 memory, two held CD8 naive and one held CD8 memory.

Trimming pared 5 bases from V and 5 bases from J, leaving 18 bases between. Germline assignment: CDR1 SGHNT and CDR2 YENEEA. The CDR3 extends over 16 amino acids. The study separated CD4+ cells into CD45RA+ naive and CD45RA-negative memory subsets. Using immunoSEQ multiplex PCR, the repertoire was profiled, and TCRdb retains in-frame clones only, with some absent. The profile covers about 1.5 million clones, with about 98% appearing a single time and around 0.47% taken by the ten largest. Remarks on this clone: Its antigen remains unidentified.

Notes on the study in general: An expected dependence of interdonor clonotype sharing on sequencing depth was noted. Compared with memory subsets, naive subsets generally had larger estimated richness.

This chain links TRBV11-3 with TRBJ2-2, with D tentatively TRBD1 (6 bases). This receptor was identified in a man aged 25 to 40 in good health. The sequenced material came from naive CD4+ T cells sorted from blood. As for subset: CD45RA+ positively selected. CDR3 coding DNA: TGTGCCAGCAGCGGTCGTTTGGGGGCTCAGACCGGGGAGCTGTTTTTT. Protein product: CASSGRLGAQTGELFF.